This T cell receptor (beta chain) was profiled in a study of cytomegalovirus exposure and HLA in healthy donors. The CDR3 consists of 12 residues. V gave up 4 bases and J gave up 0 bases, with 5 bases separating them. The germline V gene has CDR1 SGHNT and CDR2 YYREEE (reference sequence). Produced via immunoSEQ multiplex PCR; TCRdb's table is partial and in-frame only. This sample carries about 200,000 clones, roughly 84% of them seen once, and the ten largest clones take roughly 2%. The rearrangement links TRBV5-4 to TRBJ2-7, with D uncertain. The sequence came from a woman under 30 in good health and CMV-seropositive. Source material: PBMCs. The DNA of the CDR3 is TGTGCCAGCAGCGCGAGCTCCTACGAGCAGTACTTC. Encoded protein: CASSASSYEQYF.